Below are 6 T cell receptor beta chains sequenced from a single sample in a study of T cells in Graves' hyperthyroidism and ophthalmopathy. The source material, RNA transcripts, was used to amplify TCR beta CDR3 regions. HTBI primers were used for first-round RT-PCR of the TCR CDR3. TCRdb redid the calling of the multiplex PCR reads with MiXCR, one entry per CDR3 protein. The table has fewer than 450,000 distinct CDR3 sequences, approximately 17% seen once; the top ten hold approximately 30%. Sequencing was carried out using blood. These receptor sequences come from a woman in her thirties with Graves' hyperthyroidism that later progressed to Graves' ophthalmopathy.

Details on this clonotype: The CDR3 does not close with the conserved phenylalanine or tryptophan, likely indicating a read error. This chain uses TRBV11-2 with TRBJ2-1; D is unresolved. Trimming shortened V by 0 bases and J by 3 bases, and 6 bases separated the two germline ends. The CDR3 is 14 amino acids. The germline V gene has CDR1 SGHAT and CDR2 FQNNGV. The CDR3 DNA is TGTGCCAGCAGCTTAGAGGGCTTCTACAATGAGCAGTTCCTC. Translating it yields CASSLEGFYNEQFL.

This clonotype was observed many times. The DNA for the CDR3 is TGTGCCAGCAGACAGGGACAATCCTACGAGCAGTACTTC. The encoded protein is CASRQGQSYEQYF. V is TRBV3-1 and J is TRBJ2-7; D is perhaps TRBD1 (6 bases). Deletions cut 6 bases from V and 1 base from J, with 10 bases between. This CDR3 comprises 13 residues. CDR1 and CDR2 (germline): LGHDT, YNNKEL (reference sequence).

This clonotype was counted many times. Mismatch with germline at one junction end may stem from a read error. The chain carries TRBV14 and TRBJ1-5; perhaps TRBD1 as D (5 bases). Germline values: CDR1 SGHDN, CDR2 FVKESK. The CDR3 runs to 17 residues. The CDR3 sequence is CASSQVPREISDQPQHF. CDR3 DNA: TGTGCCAGCAGCCAAGTACCCAGGGAGATTAGCGATCAGCCCCAGCATTTT.

This clonotype was recorded many times. This chain uses TRBV6-1 with TRBJ1-1, with D perhaps matching TRBD1 (5 bases). This CDR3 spans 14 amino acids. From germline, CDR1 is MNHNS and CDR2 SASEGT. The ends were cut back, 11 bases at V and 1 base at J, with 17 bases in the middle. Here the CDR3 DNA reads TGTGCCTGTTCAAGGGGACCCTGGAACACTGAAGCTTTCTTT. Translation gives CACSRGPWNTEAFF.

This clonotype was seen only a few times. The chain has TRBV6-4 and TRBJ1-6; perhaps TRBD1 as D (6 bases). V lost 2 bases and J lost 10, with 12 bases in between. This CDR3 spans 14 amino acids. Germline CDR1 is MRHNA and CDR2 is SNTAGT. The CDR3 loop reads CASSDTPGESPLHF. The CDR3 region has the DNA TGTGCCAGCAGTGACACACCAGGGGAATCACCCCTCCACTTT.

This clonotype was observed a few times. The chain recombines TRBV2 with TRBJ2-2; no firm D call. The length of the CDR3 is 16 residues. Germline V gene lookup returns CDR1 SNHLY and CDR2 FYNNEI. Trimming shortened V by 2 bases and J by 2 bases, and 12 bases separated the two germline ends. CDR3 sequence reads: CASSELGGRNTGELFF. For the CDR3, the DNA is TGTGCCAGCAGTGAATTGGGCGGTCGTAACACCGGGGAGCTGTTTTTT.